This entry lists 4 T cell receptor beta chains sequenced from one sample in a study of T cell repertoires in cytomegalovirus infection. MiXCR, applied by TCRdb to the reads, yields one record per CDR3 protein. In the table there are about 500,000 distinct CDR3 sequences, roughly a third of which are singletons. For these TCRs, the target antigens are not known. Source: cultured PBMCs, taken from culture after CMV antigen stimulation. The source is a human donor in good health (CMV status not recorded). Some clones in this sample may be carry-over from other donors' samples.

This clonotype has only a few counts. The genes are TRBV4-3 and TRBJ1-1; unclear D gene. Germline V gene lookup returns CDR1 LGHNA and CDR2 YSLEER. The CDR3 totals 15 residues. Trimming stripped 0 bases from V and 4 bases from J, with 12 bases between. This CDR3 is CASSQDRLPTTEAFF. The CDR3 DNA reads as TGCGCCAGCAGCCAAGATCGCTTACCGACCACTGAAGCTTTCTTT.

This rearrangement joins TRBV29-1 to TRBJ2-5, with 16 bases aligning to TRBD2. After removal of 7 bases from V and 4 bases from J, the junction contained 9 bases not matched to a gene. Germline CDR1 SQVTM, CDR2 ANQGSEA. The CDR3 length is 16 residues. CDR3 in DNA: TGCAGCGCTACGGGACTAGCGGGAGGGCGGGGAGAGACCCAGTACTTC. Its translation is CSATGLAGGRGETQYF.

There are many counts of this clonotype. V is TRBV4-1 and J is TRBJ1-1; 7 nucleotides match TRBD1. With 0 bases clipped from V and 1 base from J, the junction kept 14 bases outside the gene matches. The CDR3 is 19 amino acids. Germline loops: CDR1 MGHRA, CDR2 YSYEKL. This chain's CDR3 is CASSQDATGEIFQNTEAFF. Written as DNA, the CDR3 is TGCGCCAGCAGCCAAGACGCCACAGGGGAAATTTTCCAGAACACTGAAGCTTTCTTT.

V is TRBV6-2 or TRBV6-3 and J is TRBJ2-7, with 11 bases matching TRBD2. Germline loops: CDR1 MNHEY, CDR2 SVGEGT. The CDR3 spans 15 residues. J lost 5 bases, V lost 6 bases, and 9 bases had no gene match. The CDR3 DNA reads TGTGCCAGCAGGCTACTAGCGGGAGCGCCCAACGAGCAGTACTTC. Amino acid sequence: CASRLLAGAPNEQYF.